Listed below are T cell receptor beta chains from one sample, sequenced in a study of human T cells and chemical hapten exposure. A single record per CDR3 protein comes from TCRdb applying MiXCR to the RACE reads. The table lists nearly 110,000 distinct CDR3 sequences, approximately 12% of them singletons, with 1.6% in the top ten. Sequencing was performed on whole blood, taken in connection with sensitization to the hapten diphenylcyclopropenone (DPC). The receptors were sampled from a woman aged 45-65 years with alopecia areata. Some clones in this sample may be carry-over from other donors' samples. Both conserved end residues are part of each CDR3. Fields, in order: J gene, D gene, V gene, clone size, CDR3 DNA, CDR3 protein. A D gene is named only where the DNA matches it firmly. Clone size is given for some rows only: seen once, a few or many times, or a class if the clone is expanded.

TRBJ2-1 | . | TRBV29-1 | . | TGCAGCGTTGAGGAAATAGGCACCTACAATGAGCAGTTCTTC | CSVEEIGTYNEQFF
TRBJ2-7 | . | TRBV18 | . | TGTGCCAGCTCACCACCACACGGGAGTACCTACGAGCAGTACTTC | CASSPPHGSTYEQYF
TRBJ1-2 | . | TRBV12-3/TRBV12-4 | many | TGTGCCAGCAGTCAGGGGACTGGCTACACCTTC | CASSQGTGYTF
TRBJ2-3 | . | TRBV11-3 | few | TGTGCCAGCAGCTTAGAAGGGCGGCGCACAGATACGCAGTATTTT | CASSLEGRRTDTQYF
TRBJ1-5 | TRBD1 | TRBV14 | many | TGTGCCAGCAGCCAATCCGGGACAGGGGCTAATCAGCCCCAGCATTTT | CASSQSGTGANQPQHF
TRBJ1-2 | . | TRBV4-1 | once | TGCGCCAGCAGCCAAGCTCTAGGAGACCGCTATGGCTACACCTTC | CASSQALGDRYGYTF
TRBJ1-5 | . | TRBV5-1 | . | TGCGCCAGCAGCTTAGGGACGGCAGGGTATAGCAATCAGCCCCAGCATTTT | CASSLGTAGYSNQPQHF
TRBJ2-2 | TRBD1 | TRBV7-8 | few | TGTGCCAGCAGCGTAGGGGGCCCCGGGGAGCTGTTTTTT | CASSVGGPGELFF
TRBJ2-6 | . | TRBV25-1 | few | TGTGCCAGCAGTGAATATGGGGCAACTAACGGGGCCAACGTCCTGACTTTC | CASSEYGATNGANVLTF
TRBJ1-5 | TRBD1 | TRBV3-1 | . | TGTGCCAGCAGCCCTGCCCTACCCGGGACAGGGGGCGGGAAGGGGAGCAATCAGCCCCAGCATTTT | CASSPALPGTGGGKGSNQPQHF
TRBJ1-5 | TRBD1 | TRBV7-9 | few | TGTGCCAGCAGCCGGGACAGGGCCTTGCCCCAGCATTTT | CASSRDRALPQHF
TRBJ1-1 | . | TRBV28 | . | TGTGCCAGCAGCCAGATAAGAGAAGCTTTCTTT | CASSQIREAFF
TRBJ2-7 | . | TRBV6-5 | . | TGTGCCAGCAGGTCCGAGGGCTACGAGCAGTACTTC | CASRSEGYEQYF
TRBJ1-2 | . | TRBV4-1 | many | TGCGCCAGCAGCCAAGATTATCTCGTCAACCTCTATGGCTACACCTTC | CASSQDYLVNLYGYTF
TRBJ1-5 | . | TRBV12-3/TRBV12-4 | . | TGTGCCAGCAGGATCTTGGATCAGCCCCAGCATTTT | CASRILDQPQHF
TRBJ2-5 | TRBD2 | TRBV6-2/TRBV6-3 | many | TGTGCCAGCAGTAGGACTAGCGGGGGCCTGCAAGAGACCCAGTACTTC | CASSRTSGGLQETQYF
TRBJ2-1 | . | TRBV28 | . | TGTGCCAGCAGCTACAGGGCTGGGCAGTTCTTC | CASSYRAGQFF
TRBJ1-2 | . | TRBV3-1 | . | TGTGCCAGCAGCCCCCTTTTAGGGGGCTATGGCTACACCTTC | CASSPLLGGYGYTF
TRBJ1-1 | . | TRBV29-1 | many | TGCAGCGTACAGGGATTTAACACTGAAGCTTTCTTT | CSVQGFNTEAFF
TRBJ2-1 | TRBD2 | TRBV18 | few | TGTGCCAGCTCACATTCGACTAGCGGGGGTCAGAATGAGCAGTTCTTC | CASSHSTSGGQNEQFF
TRBJ1-1 | . | TRBV11-2 | many | TGTGCCAGCAGCCGACGCACAGCGACTGAAGCTTTCTTT | CASSRRTATEAFF
TRBJ1-2 | . | TRBV10-3 | few | TGTGCCATCAGGCCCGGGTTAGGGTCGGGGGACTATGGCTACACCTTC | CAIRPGLGSGDYGYTF
TRBJ2-1 | . | TRBV7-9 | . | TGTGCCAGCAGCTTTGCAGCCACCGCGCCCCACAATGAGCAGTTCTTC | CASSFAATAPHNEQFF
TRBJ1-4 | . | TRBV28 | . | TGTGCCAGCAGTTACCATGGTTCAGACACAACTAATGAAAAACTGTTTTTT | CASSYHGSDTTNEKLFF
TRBJ2-5 | . | TRBV7-6 | . | TGTGCCAGCAGCCCCGCCGGGCTCCAAGAGACCCAGTACTTC | CASSPAGLQETQYF
TRBJ2-1 | . | TRBV6-2/TRBV6-3 | many | TGTGCCAGCAGTTACTCACGGGACGGCTCCTACAATGAGCAGTTCTTC | CASSYSRDGSYNEQFF
TRBJ2-5 | TRBD2 | TRBV5-4 | many | TGTGCCAGCAGTCCTGGGGGCGGGAGGGCCCCAGAGACCCAGTACTTC | CASSPGGGRAPETQYF
TRBJ2-7 | . | TRBV2 | . | TGTGCCAGCAGGCCCAGGACCCGTAGCGACGAGCAGTACTTC | CASRPRTRSDEQYF
TRBJ1-5 | . | TRBV28 | few | TGTGCCAGCAGTTTCTTCCAGGGGCCAAATCAGCCCCAGCATTTT | CASSFFQGPNQPQHF